This is a list of T cell receptor beta chains from one sample in a study of monozygotic twins with inflammatory bowel disease. TCRdb re-called the 5' RACE reads; one entry per CDR3 protein, DNA not given. The record lists 300,000 to 350,000 distinct CDR3 sequences, of which the ten most abundant hold under 2.5%. Sequencing input: blood. The receptors were gathered from a human donor with ulcerative colitis or Crohn's disease, or a healthy co-twin of an affected twin (not recorded which). Both conserved end residues are part of each CDR3.

v_gene: TRBV5-1
j_gene: TRBJ2-7
CDR3aa: CASSLNFPSYEQYF

v_gene: TRBV7-9
j_gene: TRBJ1-2
CDR3aa: CASSLGAGNGYTF

v_gene: TRBV4-3
j_gene: TRBJ1-6
CDR3aa: CASSSDRGSSYNSPLHF

v_gene: TRBV28
j_gene: TRBJ2-1
CDR3aa: CASRTGGGLAYNEQFF

v_gene: TRBV7-2
j_gene: TRBJ2-7
CDR3aa: CASSLLWGRGAYEQYF

v_gene: TRBV5-1
j_gene: TRBJ1-3
CDR3aa: CASSLGDGGNTIYF

v_gene: TRBV20-1
j_gene: TRBJ2-5
CDR3aa: CSASWTSLQETQYF

v_gene: TRBV7-9
j_gene: TRBJ1-5
CDR3aa: CASSLERLLPNRPQHF

v_gene: TRBV9
j_gene: TRBJ1-1
CDR3aa: CASSNLQGGNTEAFF

v_gene: TRBV12-3/TRBV12-4
j_gene: TRBJ1-1
CDR3aa: CASSFSPEAFF

v_gene: TRBV7-9
j_gene: TRBJ1-1
CDR3aa: CASSGPGQGAEAFF

v_gene: TRBV5-1
j_gene: TRBJ2-1
CDR3aa: CASSSLGGDEQFF

v_gene: TRBV7-6
j_gene: TRBJ2-3
CDR3aa: CASSPGHASTDTQYF

v_gene: TRBV7-2
j_gene: TRBJ2-2
CDR3aa: CASSSVRTPNGELFF

v_gene: TRBV5-1
j_gene: TRBJ2-1
CDR3aa: CASSLLSDPGNEQFF

v_gene: TRBV7-2
j_gene: TRBJ1-2
CDR3aa: CASSQGAGYGYTF